This TCR beta chain derives from a study of blood T cell repertoires in COVID-19 (dated by TCRdb to the early 2020s). Turning to the overall study: The collaborator samples originated in the United States, Italy and Spain and spanned the acute and convalescent phases of COVID-19. The prospective study material was composed of cDNA or gDNA derived from T cells, B-cell-depleted T cells, or PBMCs. The dataset comprised deeply sampled blood TCRbeta repertoires from subjects exposed to, actively infected with, or recovered from COVID-19. The repertoires were released in a freely available public database intended as a resource for research on the immune response to SARS-CoV-2. Samples were obtained from the ongoing ImmuneRACE study (first 160 participants) and from some 1,200 subjects provided by 6 global collaborators. A de-identified subject ID, COVID-19 status, age in years and sex were almost always included in the sample metadata. HLA class I and class II types, where available, came from metadata supplied by the sample provider rather than from assay-based typing. General conclusions and limits of the study: The amount of clinical and demographic metadata varied by source and participant and was provided uncurated.

The germline V end is reduced by 5 bases and the J end by 0 bases; junction bases left unmatched: 7. Looking up the germline V gene (reference sequence) yields CDR1 LNHDA and CDR2 SQIVND. Spanning cysteine to phenylalanine, the CDR3 consists of 17 amino acids. Only the CDR3 region is kept as DNA, spanning 51 bases read in frame from base 1. Whole blood was collected in K2EDTA tubes by collaborating institutions according to the institutions' own protocols. For TCRbeta analysis, collaborators shipped samples as frozen whole blood, isolated PBMCs, or DNA extracted from either of those sample types. The immunoSEQ Assay, a bias-controlled multiplex PCR, was used to amplify TCRbeta CDR3 regions from genomic DNA. As for the authors' bioinformatics: Within the assay, amplification of reference gene primers was used to estimate how many nucleated cells each sample contained. Sequence reads were collapsed and filtered to measure the absolute abundance of every unique TCRbeta CDR3 rearrangement. For each sample, productive Simpson clonality was calculated by taking the square root of Simpson's diversity index across productive rearrangements. TCRdb took over this immuneACCESS table, retaining in-frame rearrangements with V and J assigned. Such tables are incomplete; in checked studies, under half of the missing clones stem from an unresolved V gene, and the remainder is unexplained. V, J and clone size were drawn from that table, and D and trimming were deduced from the DNA. Counted in this sample were some 150,000 clones; around nine tenths of them appeared once. The ten largest account for about 2.3% of the sample.

A word on this clone: Its antigen remains undetermined. Per-base quality was not reported, and no clone a single base away is much larger than it.

The chain is made from TRBV19 and TRBJ2-6, and 7 junctional nucleotides match TRBD1. Sequenced input: peripheral blood. This TCR came from a human donor in a cohort sampled during active COVID-19. Read as DNA, the sequence is TGTGCCAGTAGTCGACAGGGTGCTTTCTCTGGGGCCAACGTCCTGACTTTC. The encoded protein is CASSRQGAFSGANVLTF.